The 5 T cell receptor beta chains below were found in one sample sequenced in a study of blood T cells in healthy people across ages. Primers used in a second PCR of roughly 7 to 11 cycles were a sample-barcoded 5' primer and a J-beta primer mix. TCRdb called the 5' RACE reads again in MiXCR, with one record for every CDR3 protein. The table includes fewer than 900,000 distinct CDR3 sequences, around 36% detected once. The source material was blood. The receptor source for this set is a man younger than 35 in good health.

The chain carries TRBV7-9 and TRBJ1-6; perhaps TRBD1 as D (5 bases). Germline V gene sequence: CDR1 SEHNR, CDR2 FQNEAQ (reference sequence). V dropped 4 bases and J dropped 7 bases, with 14 bases sitting between them. CDR3 length: 15 amino acids. The CDR3 DNA sequence: TGTGCCAGCAGCTCCCAGGCAGGGCGAAATTCACCCCTCCACTTT. Translated, it gives CASSSQAGRNSPLHF.

This clonotype was recorded at least ten times. J is TRBJ1-5 and V is TRBV6-2 or TRBV6-3, with 10 bases fitting TRBD1. Germline loops: CDR1 MNHEY, CDR2 SVGEGT. This CDR3 has 15 amino acids. V lost 4 bases, J lost 4 bases, and 4 bases stayed unmatched. The CDR3 DNA is TGTGCCAGCAGTTTGAGGGACAGGGGTAATCAGCCCCAGCATTTT. The encoded protein is CASSLRDRGNQPQHF.

Remarks on this clonotype: A read error may explain this, as a much larger clone is one base away. This chain connects TRBV7-2 to TRBJ1-5; tentative D call: TRBD1 (5 bases). The germline V gene has CDR1 SGHTA and CDR2 FQGNSA. The V and J ends lost 5 bases and 5 bases respectively, with 19 bases between them. The CDR3 totals 16 residues. The CDR3 loop reads CASSPVGAGWDQPQHF. The DNA of the CDR3 is TGTGCCAGCAGCCCGGTTGGGGCAGGGTGGGATCAGCCCCAGCATTTT. Full variable domain (missing parts from reference TRBV7-2 and TRBJ1-5): GAGVSQSPSNKVTEKGKDVELRCDPISGHTALYWYRQSLGQGLEFLIYFQGNSAPDKSGLPSDRFSAERTGGSVSTLTIQRTQQEDSAVYLCASSPVGAGWDQPQHFGDGTRLSIL.

Only a few counts were recorded for this clonotype. The gene calls are TRBV4-3 and TRBJ2-7; D is unclear. The germline V and J ends were trimmed by 2 bases and 7 bases, with 12 bases remaining between them. The CDR3 extends over 13 amino acids. Germline V gene sequence: CDR1 LGHNA, CDR2 YSLEER. CDR3 in DNA: TGCGCCAGCAGCCAATACCAGTACAATGAGCAGTACTTC. Protein: CASSQYQYNEQYF.

A word on this clonotype: Possible read error: a much larger clone is one base away. This chain links TRBV20-1 with TRBJ2-7; D possibly corresponds to TRBD2 (7 bases). The CDR3 is 14 residues long. The germline CDR1 and CDR2 sequences are DFQATT and SNEGSKA (reference sequence). Between the trimmed V and J ends, which lost 6 bases and 7 bases, there was a span of 22 bases. The CDR3: CSAKKGGFNNEQYF. The CDR3 DNA reads TGCAGTGCAAAGAAGGGGGGGTTCAACAATGAGCAGTACTTC.